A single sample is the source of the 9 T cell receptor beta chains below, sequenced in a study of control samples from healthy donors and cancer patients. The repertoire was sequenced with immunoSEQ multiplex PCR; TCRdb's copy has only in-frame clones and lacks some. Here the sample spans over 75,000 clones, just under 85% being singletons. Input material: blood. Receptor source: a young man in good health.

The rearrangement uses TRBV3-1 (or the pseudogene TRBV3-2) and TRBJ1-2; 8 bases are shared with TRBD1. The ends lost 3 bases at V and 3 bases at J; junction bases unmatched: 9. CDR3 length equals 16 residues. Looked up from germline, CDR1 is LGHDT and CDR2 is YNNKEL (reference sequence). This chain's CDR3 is CASSHYSTGADYGYTF. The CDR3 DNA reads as TGTGCCAGCAGCCACTACTCGACAGGGGCTGACTATGGCTACACCTTC.

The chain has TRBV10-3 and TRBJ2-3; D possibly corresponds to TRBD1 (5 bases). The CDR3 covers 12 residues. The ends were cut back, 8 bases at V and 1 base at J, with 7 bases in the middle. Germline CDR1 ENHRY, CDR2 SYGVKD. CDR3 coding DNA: TGTGCCATCGACAGCGGCACAGATACGCAGTATTTT. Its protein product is CAIDSGTDTQYF.

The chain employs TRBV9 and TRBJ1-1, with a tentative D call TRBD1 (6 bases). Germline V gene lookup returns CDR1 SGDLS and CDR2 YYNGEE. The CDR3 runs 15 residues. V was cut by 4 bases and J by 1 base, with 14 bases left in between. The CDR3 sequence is CASSPKGGSNTEAFF. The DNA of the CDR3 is TGTGCCAGCAGCCCAAAGGGGGGATCGAACACTGAAGCTTTCTTT. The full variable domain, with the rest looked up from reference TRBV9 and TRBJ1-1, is DSGVTQTPKHLITATGQRVTLRCSPRSGDLSVYWYQQSLDQGLQFLIQYYNGEERAKGNILERFSAQQFPDLHSELNLSSLELGDSALYFCASSPKGGSNTEAFFGQGTRLTVV.

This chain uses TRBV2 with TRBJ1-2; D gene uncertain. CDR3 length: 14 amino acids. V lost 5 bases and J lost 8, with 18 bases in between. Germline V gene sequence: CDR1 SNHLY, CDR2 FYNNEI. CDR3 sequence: CASSSGSWSDGYTF. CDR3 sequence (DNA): TGTGCCAGCAGTTCCGGGTCTTGGAGCGACGGCTACACCTTC.

The CDR3 DNA reads TGTGCCTGGACCCCTCCGGACAGGGCGAACACTGAAGCTTTCTTT. Protein: CAWTPPDRANTEAFF. The rearrangement links TRBV30 to TRBJ1-1; TRBD1 agrees at 8 bases. V trimming: 4 bases; J trimming: 1 base; junction bases outside the gene matches: 8. Germline V lookup: CDR1 GTSNPN, CDR2 SVGIG (reference sequence). The CDR3 extends over 15 amino acids.

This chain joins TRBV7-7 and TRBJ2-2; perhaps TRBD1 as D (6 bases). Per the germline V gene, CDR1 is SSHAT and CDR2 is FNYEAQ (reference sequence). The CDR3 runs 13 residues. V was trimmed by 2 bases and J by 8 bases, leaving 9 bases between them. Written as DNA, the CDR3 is TGTGCCAGCAGCTTAAGGGACAAAGGGGAGCTGTTTTTT. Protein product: CASSLRDKGELFF.

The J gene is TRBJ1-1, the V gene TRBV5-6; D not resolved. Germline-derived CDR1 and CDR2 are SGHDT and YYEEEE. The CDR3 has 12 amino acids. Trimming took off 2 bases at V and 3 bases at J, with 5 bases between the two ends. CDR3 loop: CASSLLDTEAFF. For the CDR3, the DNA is TGTGCCAGCAGCTTACTCGACACTGAAGCTTTCTTT.

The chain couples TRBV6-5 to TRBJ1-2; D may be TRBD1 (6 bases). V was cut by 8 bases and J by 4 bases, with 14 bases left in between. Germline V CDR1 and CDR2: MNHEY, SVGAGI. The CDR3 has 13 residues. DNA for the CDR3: TGTGCCAGCTGGACCACAGGGACCTATGGCTACACCTTC. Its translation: CASWTTGTYGYTF.

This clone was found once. For the CDR3, the DNA is TGTGCCAGCAGCCAAGATACACAGGGTAATTCACCCCTCCACTTT. Translation: CASSQDTQGNSPLHF. The chain recombines TRBV3-1 (or the pseudogene TRBV3-2) with TRBJ1-6; tentatively, D is TRBD1 (6 bases). The CDR3 loop spans 15 amino acids. From germline, CDR1 is LGHDT and CDR2 YNNKEL (reference sequence). Trimming took 0 bases from V and 6 from J, leaving 9 bases between them.